The 32 T cell receptor beta chains listed next were all sequenced from one sample in a study of preoperative IRX-2 immunotherapy in early breast cancer (dated by TCRdb to about 2019). The receptor library was made with the immunoSEQ multiplex PCR assay. As stored in TCRdb, this immuneACCESS dataset retains in-frame rearrangements with V and J assigned. A fraction of the clones does not appear; measured against another copy, unresolved V genes explain less than half of the discrepancy, and the remainder lacks a known reason. This sample has some 25,000 clones in its table, and around 91% of those were observed once. The biggest ten clones account for about 8.4% of the sample. According to the study, the label for this sample's treatment or condition signals: preoperative locoregional IRX-2 cytokine immunotherapy. The sample here was tumor tissue, taken after IRX-2 immunotherapy. Receptor source: a human donor with breast cancer.

The chain has TRBV6-5 and TRBJ2-7; 7 nucleotides line up with TRBD1. Germline assignment: CDR1 MNHEY and CDR2 SVGAGI. The CDR3 runs 14 residues. V lost 6 bases to trimming and J lost 4 bases; unmatched junction nucleotides: 9. CDR3 loop: CASSKGQARYEQYF. In nucleotides, the CDR3 is TGTGCCAGCAGCAAAGGACAGGCACGGTACGAGCAGTACTTC.

The rearrangement joins TRBV2 to TRBJ1-5, with 8 positions matching TRBD1. This CDR3 contains 13 residues. The germline gives CDR1 SNHLY, CDR2 FYNNEI. Unmatched junction bases numbered 4, after V lost 5 bases and J lost 7 bases. The CDR3 DNA is TGTGCCAGCAGTTCCGACAGGGGACAGCCCCAGCATTTT. This encodes CASSSDRGQPQHF.

The chain uses TRBV5-1 and TRBJ2-5; tentative D call: TRBD1 (6 bases). The V gene's germline CDR1 is SGHRS and CDR2 YFSETQ. The V end was cut by 3 bases, the J end by 2 bases, with 14 bases between. CDR3 size: 15 residues. The CDR3 DNA sequence: TGCGCCAGCAGCTACACAGGGTATCCACAAGAGACCCAGTACTTC. As protein: CASSYTGYPQETQYF.

The rearrangement joins TRBV15 to TRBJ2-3; unclear D gene. This CDR3 spans 12 amino acids. V lost 5 bases and J lost 4, with 7 bases in between. CDR1 and CDR2 from the germline V gene are LNHNV and YYDKDF (reference sequence). CDR3 DNA: TGTGCCACCAGCTCTGGCCCAGATACGCAGTATTTT. Protein sequence: CATSSGPDTQYF. Combining the CDR3 with reference TRBV15 and TRBJ2-3 gives the whole variable domain DAMVIQNPRYQVTQFGKPVTLSCSQTLNHNVMYWYQQKSSQAPKLLFHYYDKDFNNEADTPDNFQSRRPNTSFCFLDIRSPGLGDTAMYLCATSSGPDTQYFGPGTRLTVL.

The gene calls are TRBV19 and TRBJ2-5, with TRBD1 matching 10 bases. Losses at the gene ends were 6 bases for V and 5 bases for J; bases not matched to a gene: 6. There are 14 residues in the CDR3. Germline V gene data show CDR1 as LNHDA and CDR2 as SQIVND (reference sequence). CDR3 protein: CASRKTGGEETQYF. For the CDR3, the DNA is TGTGCCAGTAGAAAGACAGGGGGCGAGGAGACCCAGTACTTC.

This chain links TRBV6-5 with TRBJ2-7; D is uncertain. This CDR3 has 14 amino acids. Germline V gene data show CDR1 as MNHEY and CDR2 as SVGAGI. V was trimmed by 6 bases and J by 5 bases, leaving 17 bases between them. CDR3 in amino acids: CASSPGPIADEQYF. CDR3 DNA: TGTGCCAGCAGCCCCGGACCCATAGCAGACGAGCAGTACTTC.

This chain connects TRBV2 to TRBJ2-1, with TRBD1 as a possible D gene (6 bases). V was cut by 1 base and J by 6 bases, with 10 bases left in between. The CDR3 length is 14 residues. In germline, CDR1 is SNHLY, CDR2 FYNNEI. CDR3 amino acids: CASSEGGGVNEQFF. DNA of the CDR3: TGTGCCAGCAGTGAAGGAGGGGGAGTCAATGAGCAGTTCTTC.

This chain uses TRBV7-9 with TRBJ1-1; no definite D call. The V end lost 6 bases, the J end lost 5 bases, and 13 bases lay between the germline ends. Germline-derived CDR1 and CDR2 are SEHNR and FQNEAQ (reference sequence). The CDR3 sequence is 13 residues long. The CDR3 DNA reads as TGTGCCAGCAGTCTGAGTGCTGGGACTGAAGCTTTCTTT. The encoded protein is CASSLSAGTEAFF.

The chain is built from TRBV10-3 and TRBJ1-6; tentative D call: TRBD1 (5 bases). V dropped 7 bases and J dropped 5 bases, with 12 bases sitting between them. The CDR3 totals 14 residues. The germline gives CDR1 ENHRY, CDR2 SYGVKD. The CDR3 DNA is TGTGCCATCACCGCAGGGAGGGATAATTCACCCCTCCACTTT. It codes for CAITAGRDNSPLHF.

V is TRBV6-6 and J is TRBJ1-1; D is possibly TRBD1 (5 bases). V shed 4 bases and J shed 6 bases, with 12 bases lying between them. Germline assignment: CDR1 MNHNY and CDR2 SVGAGI (reference sequence). CDR3 size: 13 residues. CDR3 sequence reads: CASSSQGHSEAFF. The CDR3 nucleotides read TGTGCCAGCAGTTCTCAGGGCCATTCTGAAGCTTTCTTT.

The gene calls are TRBV6-6 and TRBJ1-6; perhaps TRBD1 as D (5 bases). The CDR3 sequence is 15 residues long. Trimming took off 4 bases at V and 7 bases at J, with 14 bases between the two ends. From germline, CDR1 is MNHNY and CDR2 SVGAGI (reference sequence). For the CDR3, the DNA is TGTGCCAGCAGTTCAGGGCAGCGCCTCAATTCACCCCTCCACTTT. Its protein is CASSSGQRLNSPLHF.

V usage is TRBV28 and J usage is TRBJ2-1, with TRBD1 identical over 9 bases. The length of the CDR3 is 15 residues. The V and J ends lost 1 base and 5 bases, in that order; junction bases with no gene match: 3. Germline V gives CDR1 MDHEN, CDR2 SYDVKM. The CDR3 here is CASSLSGTGNNEQFF. In DNA, the CDR3 is TGTGCCAGCAGTTTATCCGGGACAGGGAACAATGAGCAGTTCTTC.

This sequence joins TRBV6-6 and TRBJ2-1; unclear D gene. V shed 4 bases and J shed 8 bases, with 9 bases lying between them. CDR1 and CDR2 from the germline V gene are MNHNY and SVGAGI (reference sequence). The CDR3 has 12 amino acids. The CDR3 region is CASSSEVYEQFF. DNA of the CDR3: TGTGCCAGCAGTTCGGAAGTTTATGAGCAGTTCTTC.

V and J are TRBV14 and TRBJ2-7; D is unclear. V lost 6 bases, J lost 0 bases, and 9 bases lay in between. Germline V gene sequence: CDR1 SGHDN, CDR2 FVKESK. The CDR3 loop spans 13 amino acids. The CDR3 nucleotides read TGTGCCAGCAGACGAAGCAGCTCCTACGAGCAGTACTTC. The encoded protein is CASRRSSSYEQYF.

The chain employs TRBV7-6 and TRBJ1-4; D not certain. Germline V gene sequence: CDR1 SGHVS, CDR2 FNYEAQ. Trimming took off 5 bases at V and 8 bases at J, with 12 bases between the two ends. The CDR3 is 13 residues long. In DNA, the CDR3 is TGTGCCAGCAGCCCCCGCCTGGGGGAAAAACTGTTTTTT. Protein product: CASSPRLGEKLFF.

On this clone: This specimen includes other DNA sequences encoding the same CDR3. The chain has TRBV6-1 and TRBJ2-5, with 9 positions matching TRBD1. The germline CDR1 and CDR2 sequences are MNHNS and SASEGT. This CDR3 region has 15 residues. V dropped 5 bases and J dropped 1; count of bases not matched to a gene: 5. CDR3: CASSPSTGGQETQYF. The CDR3, as DNA: TGTGCCAGCAGTCCCTCGACAGGGGGCCAAGAGACCCAGTACTTC.

This rearrangement joins TRBV9 to TRBJ2-1; D possibly corresponds to TRBD2 (6 bases). V gave up 2 bases and J gave up 10 bases, with 19 bases separating them. CDR1 SGDLS and CDR2 YYNGEE come from the germline V gene. This CDR3 has 15 amino acids. Here the CDR3 reads CASSVRGLPSEEQFF. DNA for the CDR3: TGTGCCAGCAGCGTTAGGGGACTTCCCTCGGAGGAGCAGTTCTTC.

The chain combines TRBV18 with TRBJ2-5; D gene uncertain. With the DNA end fitting TRBJ2-7 better, the J assignment may be wrong. The CDR3 is 13 residues long. CDR1 KGHSH and CDR2 LQKENI come from the germline V gene. CDR3 sequence reads: CASSAADQYEQYF. CDR3 DNA: TGTGCCAGCTCAGCGGCCGATCAATACGAGCAGTACTTC.

The chain has TRBV28 and TRBJ1-2; D gene ambiguous. The CDR3 length is 12 residues. Germline V gives CDR1 MDHEN, CDR2 SYDVKM. V lost 5 bases to trimming and J lost 4 bases, with 8 bases between them. CDR3 amino acids: CASSPSSYGYTF. In nucleotides, the CDR3 is TGTGCCAGCAGTCCCTCTTCCTATGGCTACACCTTC.

This chain uses TRBV7-9 with TRBJ1-2; a weak D match, TRBD1 (5 bases). The CDR3 sequence is 14 residues long. The germline V gene has CDR1 SEHNR and CDR2 FQNEAQ (reference sequence). V lost 5 bases, J lost 7 bases, and 17 bases lay in between. The CDR3 here is CASSASGTWGGYTF. CDR3 nucleotides: TGTGCCAGCAGCGCCTCCGGGACCTGGGGTGGCTACACCTTC. Combining the CDR3 with reference TRBV7-9 and TRBJ1-2 gives the whole variable domain DTGVSQNPRHKITKRGQNVTFRCDPISEHNRLYWYRQTLGQGPEFLTYFQNEAQLEKSRLLSDRFSAERPKGSFSTLEIQRTEQGDSAMYLCASSASGTWGGYTFGSGTRLTVV.

CDR3: CASSYVSGGDTQYF. Written as DNA, the CDR3 is TGTGCCAGCAGTTACGTCTCGGGGGGGGATACGCAGTATTTT. The chain carries TRBV6-5 and TRBJ2-3; 8 nucleotides align to TRBD2. The germline V gene encodes CDR1 MNHEY and CDR2 SVGAGI. This CDR3 has 14 residues. V shed 2 bases, J shed 6 bases, and the junction held 4 bases outside the gene matches.

The chain combines TRBV6-6 with TRBJ2-1; D gene uncertain. The CDR3 extends over 14 amino acids. V was trimmed by 2 bases and J by 1 base, leaving 6 bases between them. Germline values: CDR1 MNHNY, CDR2 SVGAGI (reference sequence). DNA of the CDR3: TGTGCCAGCAGTTACCAGGTTTCCTACAATGAGCAGTTCTTC. It translates to CASSYQVSYNEQFF.

The rearrangement joins TRBV7-9 to TRBJ1-2; D perhaps matches TRBD1 (6 bases). This CDR3 has 13 residues. Germline V gene sequence: CDR1 SEHNR, CDR2 FQNEAQ (reference sequence). V was trimmed by 1 base and J by 7 bases, leaving 10 bases between them. This chain's CDR3 is CASSLDPGVGYTF. DNA of the CDR3: TGTGCCAGCAGCTTAGACCCAGGGGTTGGCTACACCTTC.

V usage is TRBV28 and J usage is TRBJ1-6; D is unresolved. Germline CDR1 is MDHEN and CDR2 is SYDVKM. This CDR3 contains 12 residues. V lost 7 bases and J lost 9, with 10 bases in between. This CDR3 reads CASTKDFSPLHF. CDR3 in DNA: TGTGCCAGCACCAAGGATTTTTCACCCCTCCACTTT.

The chain combines TRBV2 with TRBJ1-5, with a possible D match to TRBD1 (5 bases). The CDR3 covers 14 residues. Germline V gene lookup returns CDR1 SNHLY and CDR2 FYNNEI. Deletions cut 6 bases from V and 2 bases from J, with 11 bases between. As DNA, the CDR3 is TGTGCCAGCAGCTGGGGCCAGGGCAATCAGCCCCAGCATTTT. Translating gives CASSWGQGNQPQHF.

The chain links TRBV25-1 to TRBJ1-6, with D unclear. V was shortened by 2 bases and J by 7 bases, with 9 bases between the two germline ends. Germline CDR1 reads MGHDK; CDR2 reads SYGVNS. The CDR3 is made up of 14 amino acids. The CDR3 spells CASSETGFNSPLHF. DNA of the CDR3: TGTGCCAGCAGTGAAACTGGGTTCAATTCACCCCTCCACTTT.

The J gene is TRBJ1-1, the V gene TRBV7-6; possibly TRBD1 for D (5 bases). The CDR3 is 13 residues long. V lost 1 base to trimming and J lost 6 bases, with 9 bases between them. CDR1 is SGHVS and CDR2 is FNYEAQ in the germline V gene. Here the CDR3 reads CASSLGVGAEAFF. CDR3 DNA: TGTGCCAGCAGCTTAGGAGTGGGGGCTGAAGCTTTCTTT.

V and J are TRBV11-2 and TRBJ2-5; D call uncertain. Trimming shortened V by 5 bases and J by 5 bases, and 9 bases separated the two germline ends. The CDR3 contains 12 residues. The V gene's germline CDR1 is SGHAT and CDR2 FQNNGV. CDR3 nucleotide sequence: TGTGCCAGCAGCCCACTCTACGAGACCCAGTACTTC. It codes for CASSPLYETQYF.

The chain uses TRBV18 and TRBJ2-5; D is unresolved. V gave up 5 bases and J gave up 1 base, with 5 bases separating them. This CDR3 region has 12 residues. Germline V gene sequence: CDR1 KGHSH, CDR2 LQKENI. The CDR3 bases are TGTGCCAGCTCATCGGCCCAAGAGACCCAGTACTTC. It specifies CASSSAQETQYF.

This clone was found once. This rearrangement joins TRBV2 to TRBJ2-5, with D possibly being TRBD1 or TRBD2 (5 bases each). Judging by the DNA end, TRBJ2-7 fits better; the J call may be wrong. The CDR3 is 15 residues long. Germline CDR1 is SNHLY and CDR2 is FYNNEI. The CDR3 loop reads CASNGATTISYEQYF. The CDR3, as DNA: TGTGCCAGCAATGGGGCGACTACAATTTCCTACGAGCAGTACTTC.

The chain couples TRBV5-6 to TRBJ2-5, with D unclear. This CDR3 is 13 amino acids long. Germline CDR1 is SGHDT and CDR2 is YYEEEE. The V and J ends lost 1 base and 4 bases respectively, with 8 bases between them. CDR3 sequence reads: CASSLRNGETQYF. For the CDR3, the DNA is TGTGCCAGCAGCTTGAGGAACGGAGAGACCCAGTACTTC.

The J gene is TRBJ2-1, the V gene TRBV4-3; 8 nucleotides align to TRBD1. CDR3 size: 17 residues. J was trimmed by 7 bases and V by 7 bases; bases with no gene match: 18. Germline loops: CDR1 LGHNA, CDR2 YSLEER. The CDR3 loop reads CASTPNAPGGSWNEQFF. Here the CDR3 DNA reads TGCGCCAGCACCCCCAACGCCCCAGGGGGCAGTTGGAATGAGCAGTTCTTC.